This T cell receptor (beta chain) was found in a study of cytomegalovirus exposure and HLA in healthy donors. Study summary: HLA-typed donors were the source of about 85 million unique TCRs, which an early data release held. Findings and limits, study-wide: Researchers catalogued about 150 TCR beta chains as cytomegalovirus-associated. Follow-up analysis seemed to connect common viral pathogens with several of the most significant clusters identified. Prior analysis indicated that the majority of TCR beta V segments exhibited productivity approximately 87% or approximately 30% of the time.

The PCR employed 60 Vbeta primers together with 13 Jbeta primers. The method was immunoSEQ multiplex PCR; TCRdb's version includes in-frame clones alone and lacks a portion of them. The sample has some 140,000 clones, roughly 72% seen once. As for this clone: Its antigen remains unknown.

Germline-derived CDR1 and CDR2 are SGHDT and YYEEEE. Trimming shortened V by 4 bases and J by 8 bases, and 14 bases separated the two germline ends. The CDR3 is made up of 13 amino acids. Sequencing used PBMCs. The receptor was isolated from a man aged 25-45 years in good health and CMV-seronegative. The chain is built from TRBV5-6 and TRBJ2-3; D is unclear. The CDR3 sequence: CASSLTLAGTQYF. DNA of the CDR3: TGTGCCAGCAGCCTCACCTTAGCCGGTACGCAGTATTTT.